A selection of T cell receptor beta chains follows, all from one sample in a study of blood T cells in healthy people across ages. Via MiXCR, TCRdb re-called the 5' RACE reads, giving one row per CDR3 protein. The sample yields hundreds of thousands of distinct CDR3 sequences, 40% to 50% seen once. Specimen: blood. All receptors derive from a man aged 80 or over in good health. The conserved cysteine and the conserved F or W are not part of the CDR3 here.

TRBV25-1	ASSGVSPGEQY
TRBV7-3	ASSLTMGTGWNEQF
TRBV10-3	AISGNQETQY
TRBV7-2	ASSFRDTPKTYNEQF
TRBV20-1	SAPKSGGDIQY
TRBV6-5	ATTKATGGRYEQY
TRBV5-1	ASSLRLDRFQY
TRBV20-1	SVGGGNLETQY
TRBV20-1	SAREGLAGGGFHNEQF
TRBV11-2	ASSLRGDGGELF
TRBV6-2/TRBV6-3	ASSLSAGGRNIQY
TRBV3-1	ASSQKGQGYEQY
TRBV18	ASSPGLQQETQY
TRBV3-1	ASSQGTGRSSPLH
TRBV9	ASSSGPGRKRQPQH
TRBV7-9	ASSPGTGEAF
TRBV4-3	ASSQDALAPHESSTDTQY
TRBV6-5	ASSYSKSSYNEQF
TRBV20-1	SARDRTRVTSYEQY
TRBV10-3	VIREMSEQF
TRBV11-3	ASSIDGETQY
TRBV15	ATSRTGGSGNTIY
TRBV5-1	ASSLGLAGGRTDEQF